A selection of T cell receptor beta chains follows, all from one sample in a study of cytomegalovirus exposure and HLA in healthy donors. Data came from immunoSEQ multiplex PCR; TCRdb stores just in-frame clones and leaves some out. Of 110,000 or so clones in the sample, approximately 94% were seen once. The sequenced sample consisted of PBMCs. These receptors were obtained from a woman aged 18-35 years in good health and CMV-seronegative. Each CDR3 is given with its conserved first and last residue. The order of the fields is V gene, D gene, clone size, J gene, CDR3 DNA, CDR3 protein. The D gene is left open where the match is weak. For some rows the clone size is stated as once, few or many, or as a class when expanded; others skip it.

v_call: TRBV5-4
d_call: .
clone_size: .
j_call: TRBJ1-2
cdr3_nt: TGTGCCAGCAGCTTGGACCAGGGAATCTATGGCTACACCTTC
cdr3_aa: CASSLDQGIYGYTF

v_call: TRBV6-6
d_call: .
clone_size: .
j_call: TRBJ1-1
cdr3_nt: TGTGCCAGCAGTTACTCGATCGCACTTAAAGCTTTCTTT
cdr3_aa: CASSYSIALKAFF

v_call: TRBV7-3
d_call: .
clone_size: .
j_call: TRBJ2-5
cdr3_nt: TGTGCCAGCAGCTTAGGGGGGGCGAAGGAGACCCAGTACTTC
cdr3_aa: CASSLGGAKETQYF

v_call: TRBV6-5
d_call: .
clone_size: .
j_call: TRBJ2-7
cdr3_nt: TGTGCCAGCAGTTACGGGCGATACGAGCAGTACTTC
cdr3_aa: CASSYGRYEQYF

v_call: TRBV5-6
d_call: TRBD1
clone_size: .
j_call: TRBJ2-1
cdr3_nt: TGTGCCAGCAGCCTGTCACGGGACAGGGGGCTAGATGAGCAGTTCTTC
cdr3_aa: CASSLSRDRGLDEQFF

v_call: TRBV6-1
d_call: .
clone_size: .
j_call: TRBJ1-5
cdr3_nt: TGTGCCAGCACGGCCGGACTTTCTCGCCAGCATTTT
cdr3_aa: CASTAGLSRQHF

v_call: TRBV18
d_call: .
clone_size: once
j_call: TRBJ2-7
cdr3_nt: TGTGCCAGCTCACTACTCGACGAGCAGTACTTC
cdr3_aa: CASSLLDEQYF

v_call: TRBV28
d_call: .
clone_size: .
j_call: TRBJ1-1
cdr3_nt: TGTGCCGGCAGTGGTAGCGACACTGAAGCTTTCTTT
cdr3_aa: CAGSGSDTEAFF

v_call: TRBV5-3
d_call: TRBD1
clone_size: .
j_call: TRBJ1-2
cdr3_nt: TGTGCCAGAAGCCCGGGACCTCAAACAGGGGGATATGGCTACACCTTC
cdr3_aa: CARSPGPQTGGYGYTF

v_call: TRBV6-6
d_call: TRBD1
clone_size: .
j_call: TRBJ2-7
cdr3_nt: TGTGCCAGCAGGGGACAGGGGGCTAGTGTCGAGCAGTACTTC
cdr3_aa: CASRGQGASVEQYF

v_call: TRBV11-2
d_call: TRBD2
clone_size: .
j_call: TRBJ2-1
cdr3_nt: TGTGCCAGCAGCTTGACAGCGGGGGGGTACAATGAGCAGTTCTTC
cdr3_aa: CASSLTAGGYNEQFF

v_call: TRBV6-5
d_call: .
clone_size: .
j_call: TRBJ1-5
cdr3_nt: TGTGCCAGCAGTTACTCCCCAAGCCCTAATCAGCCCCAGCATTTT
cdr3_aa: CASSYSPSPNQPQHF

v_call: TRBV29-1
d_call: .
clone_size: .
j_call: TRBJ1-2
cdr3_nt: TGCAGCGTTGGGGGCAGGGGTTCATATGGCTACACCTTC
cdr3_aa: CSVGGRGSYGYTF

v_call: TRBV27
d_call: TRBD1
clone_size: .
j_call: TRBJ1-1
cdr3_nt: TGTGCCAGCAGTTTATCGGGACAGGGGGGGAACACTGAAGCTTTCTTT
cdr3_aa: CASSLSGQGGNTEAFF

v_call: TRBV6-1
d_call: TRBD1
clone_size: .
j_call: TRBJ2-7
cdr3_nt: TGTGCCAGCAGACAGTCCGGGACAGATTACTACGAGCAGTACTTC
cdr3_aa: CASRQSGTDYYEQYF

v_call: TRBV28
d_call: .
clone_size: .
j_call: TRBJ2-1
cdr3_nt: TGTGCCAGCAGTTCAACGCGACTAGGACACAATGAGCAGTTCTTC
cdr3_aa: CASSSTRLGHNEQFF

v_call: TRBV6-1
d_call: TRBD2
clone_size: .
j_call: TRBJ2-1
cdr3_nt: TGTGCCAGCAGTGAATGGTCGGGACTAGCGAATGAGCAGTTCTTC
cdr3_aa: CASSEWSGLANEQFF

v_call: TRBV28
d_call: .
clone_size: .
j_call: TRBJ2-5
cdr3_nt: TGTGCCAGCAGTTTTCCCGAGGAAGAGACCCAGTACTTC
cdr3_aa: CASSFPEEETQYF

v_call: TRBV7-8
d_call: .
clone_size: .
j_call: TRBJ1-2
cdr3_nt: TGTGCCAGCAGCTATCATCCGAGGGCAACTCCCCTTTATGGCTACACCTTC
cdr3_aa: CASSYHPRATPLYGYTF

v_call: TRBV19
d_call: TRBD2
clone_size: .
j_call: TRBJ2-3
cdr3_nt: TGTGCCACCAGTATTCTTCCGGGGGTAGCGGGGGGGTACACAGATACGCAGTATTTT
cdr3_aa: CATSILPGVAGGYTDTQYF

v_call: TRBV19
d_call: .
clone_size: once
j_call: TRBJ1-3
cdr3_nt: TGTGCCAGTAGTAGACAGATCTCTGGAAACACCATATATTTT
cdr3_aa: CASSRQISGNTIYF

v_call: TRBV27
d_call: .
clone_size: .
j_call: TRBJ2-2
cdr3_nt: TGTGCCAGCAGTTCAGGGAACACCGGGGAGCTGTTTTTT
cdr3_aa: CASSSGNTGELFF

v_call: TRBV5-1
d_call: TRBD2
clone_size: .
j_call: TRBJ2-7
cdr3_nt: TGCGCCAGCAGCTTGGTATCGGGAGGCAACTACGAGCAGTACTTC
cdr3_aa: CASSLVSGGNYEQYF

v_call: TRBV30
d_call: TRBD2
clone_size: .
j_call: TRBJ2-1
cdr3_nt: TGTGCCTGGAGTGGGGTTGCGGGGGGCCAGGGCTCCTACAATGAGCAGTTCTTC
cdr3_aa: CAWSGVAGGQGSYNEQFF

v_call: TRBV7-9
d_call: TRBD1
clone_size: .
j_call: TRBJ1-3
cdr3_nt: TGTGCCAGCAGCCTAGCGGGACAGAGCTCTGGAAACACCATATATTTT
cdr3_aa: CASSLAGQSSGNTIYF

v_call: TRBV6-5
d_call: .
clone_size: .
j_call: TRBJ2-7
cdr3_nt: TGTGCCAGCTGGGCGGGATCAACCCTCGTTGGCGAGCAGTACTTC
cdr3_aa: CASWAGSTLVGEQYF

v_call: TRBV28
d_call: .
clone_size: .
j_call: TRBJ2-1
cdr3_nt: TGTGCCAGCAGCCCCTTACCCCCCTCTAGAACACCGAGAGATGAGCAGTTCTTC
cdr3_aa: CASSPLPPSRTPRDEQFF

v_call: TRBV7-3
d_call: TRBD1
clone_size: .
j_call: TRBJ1-1
cdr3_nt: TGTGCCAGCAGCAACAGGGACAGGGACACTGAAGCTTTCTTT
cdr3_aa: CASSNRDRDTEAFF

v_call: TRBV7-9
d_call: TRBD1
clone_size: .
j_call: TRBJ2-7
cdr3_nt: TGTGCCAGCAGCTTCATCCGGGACAGGAACCTCTACGAGCAGTACTTC
cdr3_aa: CASSFIRDRNLYEQYF

v_call: TRBV14
d_call: .
clone_size: .
j_call: TRBJ1-2
cdr3_nt: TGTGCCAGCAGCCACGGACAGAACTATGGCTACACCTTC
cdr3_aa: CASSHGQNYGYTF

v_call: TRBV15
d_call: .
clone_size: .
j_call: TRBJ1-2
cdr3_nt: TGTGCCACCAGCAGAGGAAGCCAGCGGTTACGCAGCTATGGCTACACCTTC
cdr3_aa: CATSRGSQRLRSYGYTF